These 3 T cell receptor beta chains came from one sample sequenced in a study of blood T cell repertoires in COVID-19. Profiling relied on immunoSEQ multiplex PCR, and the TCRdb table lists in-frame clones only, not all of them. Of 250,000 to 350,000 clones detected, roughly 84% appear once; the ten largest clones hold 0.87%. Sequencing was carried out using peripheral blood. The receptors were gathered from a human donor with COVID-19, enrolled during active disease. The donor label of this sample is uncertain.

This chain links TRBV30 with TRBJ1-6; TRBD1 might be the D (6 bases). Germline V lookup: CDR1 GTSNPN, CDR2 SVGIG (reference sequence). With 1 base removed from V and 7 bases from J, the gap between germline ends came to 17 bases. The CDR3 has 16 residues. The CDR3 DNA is TGTGCCTGGAGTGCTCAGGTACTCGACAGGAATTCACCCCTCCACTTT. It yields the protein CAWSAQVLDRNSPLHF.

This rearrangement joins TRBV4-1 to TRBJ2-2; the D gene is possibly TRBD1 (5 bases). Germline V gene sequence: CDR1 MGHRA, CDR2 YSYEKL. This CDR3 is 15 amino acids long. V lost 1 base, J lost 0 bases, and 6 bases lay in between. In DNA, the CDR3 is TGCGCCAGCAGCCAAGGGGGCGCGAACACCGGGGAGCTGTTTTTT. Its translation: CASSQGGANTGELFF.

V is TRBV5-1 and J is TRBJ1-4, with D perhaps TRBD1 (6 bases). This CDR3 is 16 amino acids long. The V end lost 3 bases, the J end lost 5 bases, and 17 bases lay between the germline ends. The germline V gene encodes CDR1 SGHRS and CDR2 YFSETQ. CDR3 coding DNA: TGCGCCAGCAGCTGGGGGGGCACCCCTGGGAATGAAAAACTGTTTTTT. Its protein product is CASSWGGTPGNEKLFF.